This T cell receptor (beta chain) was found in a study of a mutant IDH1 vaccine in newly diagnosed glioma. At the level of the study: Vaccination began 4-6 weeks post radiotherapy alone, or with temozolomide cycles.

Study results and caveats: Among patients, nearly 95% showed immune responses induced by the vaccine.

As to time point: week 5, during vaccination. Every vaccine dose comprised 300 ug of mutant IDH1 20-mer peptide plus topical imiquimod. Notes on this clone: Its antigen is unidentified.

V was clipped by 4 bases and J by 6 bases, with 12 bases between them. The germline CDR1 and CDR2 sequences are SGHAT and FQNNGV. This CDR3 comprises 13 residues. The protocol was immunoSEQ multiplex PCR, while the TCRdb copy is restricted to in-frame clones and leaves out a portion. The data contain over 45,000 clones, roughly 80% of them singletons. This chain links TRBV11-2 with TRBJ1-1; D is undetermined. The receptor's source is a woman in her 50s with glioma. This specimen was PBMCs, taken from a glioma patient whose treatment included an IDH1 peptide vaccine. The CDR3 DNA reads TGTGCCAGCAGCTCCGTCAGTTACCCTGAAGCTTTCTTT. Residues: CASSSVSYPEAFF.